This record looks at one T cell receptor (beta chain) sequence and its context. Its antigen is currently unknown. The sample originates from a study of shared clonotypes between healthy human individuals. Findings and limits, study-wide: Sampling involved blood alone; tissue repertoires likely differ. Genetic and exposure-history diversity was limited by the few donors.

About 91 million PBMCs served as the genomic DNA source for unsorted samples. The germline V and J ends were trimmed by 7 bases and 6 bases, with 9 bases remaining between them. Germline lookup yields CDR1 SNHLY and CDR2 FYNNEI. The CDR3 sequence is 12 residues long. Every immunoSEQ plate was one replicate of a subset's evenly spread DNA. TCRdb's table, derived via immunoSEQ multiplex PCR, lists solely in-frame clones and lacks some. The data contain 520,000 or so clones, 79% of them singletons. Sequencing was carried out using PBMCs. V gene TRBV2 combines with J gene TRBJ2-2, with D unresolved. This receptor was obtained from a woman in her forties in good health. Some clones in this sample may be carry-over from other donors' samples. The CDR3 is CASTYNAGELFF. CDR3 sequence (DNA): TGTGCCAGCACTTACAACGCCGGGGAGCTGTTTTTT.